This T cell receptor beta chain was retrieved from a study of beta chain features in type 1 diabetes. Investigators reverse transcribed all isolated RNA, so they sequenced expressed TCRB transcripts. Libraries were prepared by immunoSEQ multiplex PCR; TCRdb keeps only in-frame clonotypes and omits some of them. Found here are 250,000 to 300,000 clones, approximately 24% of them singletons; the top ten hold around 0.011%. Germline-derived CDR1 and CDR2 are LGHNA and YNFKEQ. The CDR3 sequence is 15 residues long. V was trimmed by 2 bases and J by 6 bases, leaving 15 bases between them. Turning to this clone: Its cognate antigen is unknown.

Study-wide results and caveats: Shorter TCRB CDR3s, moderately but significantly so, marked every one of the four CD4+ subsets in Type 1 diabetes patients.

Sequenced: naive CD4+ T cells from blood. This clonotype was sampled from a woman between 25 and 40 years old with type 1 diabetes. The V and J genes are TRBV4-2 and TRBJ2-3, with unresolved D. Here the CDR3 DNA reads TGTGCCAGCAGCCAACCCAATGGGTTGAGGGATACGCAGTATTTT. Residues: CASSQPNGLRDTQYF.